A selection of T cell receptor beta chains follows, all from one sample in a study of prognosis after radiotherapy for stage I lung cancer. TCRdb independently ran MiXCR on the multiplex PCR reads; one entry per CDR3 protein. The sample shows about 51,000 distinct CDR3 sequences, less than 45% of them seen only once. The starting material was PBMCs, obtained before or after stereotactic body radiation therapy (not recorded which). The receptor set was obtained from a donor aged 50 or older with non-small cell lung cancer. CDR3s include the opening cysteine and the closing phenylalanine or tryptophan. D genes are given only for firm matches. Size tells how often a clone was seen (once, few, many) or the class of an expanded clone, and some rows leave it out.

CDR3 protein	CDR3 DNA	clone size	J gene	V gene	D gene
CASRLFPLPSRSLRGANVLTF	TGTGCCAGCAGACTATTCCCCCTACCTTCCAGGTCCCTTCGTGGGGCCAACGTCCTGACTTTC	many	TRBJ2-6	TRBV6-1	-
CASSLDSASRIAFF	TGTGCCAGCAGCTTAGATTCCGCCAGTCGAATCGCTTTCTTT	-	TRBJ1-1	TRBV11-3	-
CASSAGQGQSEKLFF	TGTGCCAGCAGCGCCGGACAGGGCCAGAGTGAAAAACTGTTTTTT	many	TRBJ1-4	TRBV9	TRBD1
CATSRGGSRVEKLFF	TGTGCCACCAGCAGAGGTGGGTCCCGGGTGGAAAAACTGTTTTTT	many	TRBJ1-4	TRBV15	-
CSASKVVRDTQYF	TGCAGTGCTAGTAAGGTGGTGAGAGATACGCAGTATTTT	many	TRBJ2-3	TRBV20-1	-
CSARSLVTGEIAPLHF	TGCAGTGCTAGGAGCTTGGTTACAGGGGAAATCGCACCCCTCCACTTT	once	TRBJ1-6	TRBV20-1	TRBD1
CASSGLAGGVITDTQYF	TGTGCCAGCAGTGGACTAGCGGGAGGGGTCATCACAGATACGCAGTATTTT	many	TRBJ2-3	TRBV28	TRBD2
CASSSRQGRISGANVLTF	TGTGCCAGCAGCTCGCGACAGGGACGGATTTCTGGGGCCAACGTCCTGACTTTC	many	TRBJ2-6	TRBV27	TRBD1
CASSLARNTGELFF	TGTGCCAGCAGCTTGGCACGGAACACCGGGGAGCTGTTTTTT	-	TRBJ2-2	TRBV7-2	-
CASSRDNTDTQYF	TGTGCCAGCAGTAGGGACAACACAGATACGCAGTATTTT	-	TRBJ2-3	TRBV2	-
CASSVVAGANVLTF	TGTGCCAGCAGCGTTGTTGCAGGAGCCAACGTCCTGACTTTC	many	TRBJ2-6	TRBV9	-
CASSLGGDGFRTYGYTF	TGCGCCAGCAGCCTGGGGGGCGACGGCTTCAGGACGTATGGCTACACCTTC	many	TRBJ1-2	TRBV5-1	-
CAWSVIERDNNEQFF	TGTGCCTGGAGTGTAATCGAGCGGGACAACAATGAGCAGTTCTTC	-	TRBJ2-1	TRBV30	-
CASSVVGRADEQFF	TGTGCCAGCAGCGTAGTTGGTAGGGCGGATGAGCAGTTCTTC	many	TRBJ2-1	TRBV9	-
CASSPQPGGDPRTIYF	TGCGCCAGCAGCCCCCAACCAGGGGGCGATCCGCGCACCATATATTTT	many	TRBJ1-3	TRBV5-1	TRBD1
CASSLVGGDEKLFF	TGTGCCAGCAGCTTAGTAGGGGGAGATGAAAAACTGTTTTTT	many	TRBJ1-4	TRBV7-8	-
CASSLAGEGTEAFF	TGTGCCAGCAGCTTAGCGGGGGAGGGCACTGAAGCTTTCTTT	many	TRBJ1-1	TRBV7-3	-
CASSQDKAIRTDTQYF	TGTGCCAGCAGCCAAGATAAAGCTATCCGCACAGATACGCAGTATTTT	many	TRBJ2-3	TRBV3-2	-
CSARGGSVIDTQYF	TGCAGTGCTAGAGGCGGGAGTGTAATAGATACGCAGTATTTT	many	TRBJ2-3	TRBV20-1	TRBD2
CASSLVRGANVLTF	TGTGCCAGCAGCTTAGTGAGAGGGGCCAACGTCCTGACTTTC	many	TRBJ2-6	TRBV7-2	-
CAISEEEGWTYEQYF	TGTGCCATCAGTGAAGAGGAGGGATGGACCTACGAGCAGTACTTC	-	TRBJ2-7	TRBV10-3	-
CSARDLRGPPGAGELFF	TGCAGTGCTAGAGATTTAAGAGGTCCCCCCGGCGCCGGGGAGCTGTTTTTT	-	TRBJ2-2	TRBV20-1	-
CASTLATSGGSDTQYF	TGTGCCAGCACCTTAGCGACTAGCGGGGGATCAGATACGCAGTATTTT	many	TRBJ2-3	TRBV7-9	TRBD2
CASRVRMGTSGSSYNEQFF	TGTGCCAGCAGGGTACGGATGGGGACTAGCGGGAGTTCCTACAATGAGCAGTTCTTC	many	TRBJ2-1	TRBV6-1	TRBD2
CASSPASGETQYF	TGTGCCAGCAGCCCGGCTAGCGGGGAGACCCAGTACTTC	many	TRBJ2-5	TRBV28	TRBD2
CASSRPGQGFEGEQFF	TGTGCCAGCAGCCGACCGGGACAGGGTTTCGAGGGTGAGCAGTTCTTC	many	TRBJ2-1	TRBV4-2	TRBD1
CSAPGLAGTYEQYF	TGCAGTGCCCCTGGACTAGCGGGAACCTACGAGCAGTACTTC	many	TRBJ2-7	TRBV20-1	TRBD2
CASSLFASGNTGELFF	TGTGCCAGCAGCTTATTTGCTAGCGGTAATACCGGGGAGCTGTTTTTT	-	TRBJ2-2	TRBV7-2	TRBD2
CASSLKGQGASGANVLTF	TGTGCCAGCAGTTTAAAAGGACAGGGGGCTTCTGGGGCCAACGTCCTGACTTTC	many	TRBJ2-6	TRBV27	TRBD1